The rows below give T cell receptor beta chains drawn from one sample of a study of cytomegalovirus exposure and HLA in healthy donors. Generated by immunoSEQ multiplex PCR, the TCRdb table keeps only in-frame clones and is missing some. The table includes 150,000 to 200,000 clones, about two thirds detected once. Sequenced: PBMCs. These receptor sequences come from a human donor in good health. Both conserved end residues are part of each CDR3. A D gene is named only where the DNA matches it firmly. Where a row states a size, it is once, few, many or the class of an expanded clone; other rows omit it.

j_call | v_call | clone_size | d_call | cdr3_aa | cdr3_nt
TRBJ2-7 | TRBV19 | few | TRBD1 | CASSAGQGRPYEQYF | TGTGCCAGTAGTGCCGGACAGGGTCGCCCCTACGAGCAGTACTTC
TRBJ2-7 | TRBV5-1 | once | . | CASNSTDKARRVYEQYF | TGCGCCAGCAACTCGACCGACAAGGCTAGGCGGGTCTACGAGCAGTACTTC
TRBJ2-5 | TRBV5-1 | . | . | CASSVERETQYF | TGCGCCAGCAGCGTGGAACGGGAGACCCAGTACTTC
TRBJ1-1 | TRBV6-6 | few | . | CASIAQGNTEAFF | TGTGCCAGCATCGCTCAGGGGAACACTGAAGCTTTCTTT
TRBJ2-7 | TRBV6-5 | . | TRBD1 | CASSRDRSSYEQYF | TGTGCCAGCAGTCGGGACAGGAGCTCCTACGAGCAGTACTTC
TRBJ2-3 | TRBV4-1 | . | . | CASSQLRTASTDTQYF | TGCGCCAGCAGCCAATTACGGACAGCTAGCACAGATACGCAGTATTTT
TRBJ1-2 | TRBV6-5 | . | . | CASSSDTRWNGYTF | TGTGCCAGCAGTTCCGACACACGGTGGAATGGCTACACCTTC
TRBJ2-3 | TRBV29-1 | few | . | CSVDAGTQYF | TGCAGCGTTGACGCGGGTACGCAGTATTTT
TRBJ1-1 | TRBV5-6 | . | . | CASSLVILNTEAFF | TGTGCCAGCAGCCTAGTTATTCTGAACACTGAAGCTTTCTTT
TRBJ1-1 | TRBV19 | . | . | CASSIGISTEAFF | TGTGCCAGTAGTATCGGGATTAGCACTGAAGCTTTCTTT
TRBJ1-5 | TRBV7-2 | . | . | CASSRQGDQPQHF | TGTGCCAGCAGTAGGCAGGGCGATCAGCCCCAGCATTTT
TRBJ2-7 | TRBV27 | . | . | CASSLGGGFSYEQYF | TGTGCCAGCAGTTTAGGTGGAGGATTCTCCTACGAGCAGTACTTC
TRBJ1-4 | TRBV19 | . | . | CASSISTNEKLFF | TGTGCCAGTAGCATTTCAACTAATGAAAAACTGTTTTTT
TRBJ1-6 | TRBV18 | . | TRBD1 | CASSPGTADNSPLHF | TGTGCCAGCTCACCCGGGACAGCAGATAATTCACCCCTCCACTTT
TRBJ2-1 | TRBV5-1 | . | . | CASSFDSNNEQFF | TGCGCCAGCAGCTTCGACTCGAACAATGAGCAGTTCTTC